The TCR beta chain described here comes from a study of blood T cell repertoires in COVID-19. About the research overall: Specimens from acute and convalescent COVID-19 originated in the United States, Italy and Spain.

As handled by the study authors: For nucleated cells, counts were estimated from reference gene primer amplification. Produced via immunoSEQ multiplex PCR; TCRdb's table is partial and in-frame only. That table is the source of V, J and clone size, and D and trimming were worked out from the DNA. Of roughly 200,000 clones in the sample, about 87% were seen once. The V end was cut by 3 bases, the J end by 7 bases, with 9 bases between. This CDR3 has 13 residues. Germline V CDR1 and CDR2: MNHEY, SMNVEV (reference sequence). V is TRBV27 and J is TRBJ1-4, with D hard to call. The sequenced sample consisted of peripheral blood. The clonotype was recovered from a man in his 70s with acute or convalescent COVID-19. The CDR3 DNA reads as TGTGCCAGCAGTTTTGGGGAGGGTGAAAAACTGTTTTTT. Translation: CASSFGEGEKLFF.